The source of this T cell receptor beta chain is a study of radiation and T cells in renal cell carcinoma. As for time point: blood 2 weeks post-SBRT. Treatment indicated: 15 Gy SBRT to primary tumor, nephrectomy 4 weeks later. The V and J ends lost 3 bases and 5 bases respectively, with 13 bases between them. Germline CDR1 KGHSH, CDR2 LQKENI. The length of the CDR3 is 15 residues. This table comes from immunoSEQ multiplex PCR, and its TCRdb copy is limited to in-frame clones, with some not included. The sample includes 65,000 to 80,000 clones, about 86% of them seen just once. The TCR originated in a woman between 50 and 59 years old with renal cell carcinoma. The chain has TRBV18 and TRBJ2-2, with D perhaps TRBD2 (6 bases). The sequences come from blood, collected from a patient whose treatment included radiotherapy and nephrectomy. The CDR3 protein is CASSPWRGGTGELFF. The CDR3 bases are TGTGCCAGCTCACCGTGGAGGGGCGGGACCGGGGAGCTGTTTTTT.